What follows is one TCR beta chain and its context. Its cognate antigen is unknown. CDR3 length equals 16 residues. The ends lost 6 bases at V and 3 bases at J; junction bases unmatched: 10. Germline CDR1 is SGDLS and CDR2 is YYNGEE. Primers included in the PCR were 60 Vbeta and 13 Jbeta primers. Only in-frame clones appear in the TCRdb table, and some are missing; sequencing was by immunoSEQ multiplex PCR. This table has 150,000 to 200,000 clones, 75% to 80% appearing once. The data belong to a study of cytomegalovirus exposure and HLA in healthy donors. Findings of the study overall: There were fewer than 200 TCR beta chains listed as cytomegalovirus-associated. In vitro experiments confirmed that a few CMV-associated chains were specific for CMV antigens. A reported reduction in N-insertions relative to the roughly 710-donor mean was seen in an Asian-associated ancestry cluster in a later analysis.

Each donor was nominally healthy when sampled (though unrecorded immune exposures were likely). The receptor's source is a man over 45 in good health and CMV-seropositive. The sequencing sample was made of PBMCs. This chain joins TRBV9 and TRBJ2-1, with 9 bases identical to TRBD1. CDR3: CASNPAGTGHYNEQFF. The CDR3 bases are TGTGCCAGCAACCCGGCCGGGACAGGGCACTACAATGAGCAGTTCTTC.